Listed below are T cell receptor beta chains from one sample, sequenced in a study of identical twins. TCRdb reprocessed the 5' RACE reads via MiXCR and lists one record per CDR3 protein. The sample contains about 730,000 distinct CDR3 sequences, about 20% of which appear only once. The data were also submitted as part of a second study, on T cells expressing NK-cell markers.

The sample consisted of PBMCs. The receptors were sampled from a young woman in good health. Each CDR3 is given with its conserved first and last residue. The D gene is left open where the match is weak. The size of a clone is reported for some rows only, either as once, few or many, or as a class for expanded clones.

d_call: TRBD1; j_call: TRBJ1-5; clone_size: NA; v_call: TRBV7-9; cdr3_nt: TGTGCCAGCAGCAGAACAGGGGGCGAAGGTCAGCCCCAGCATTTT; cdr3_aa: CASSRTGGEGQPQHF
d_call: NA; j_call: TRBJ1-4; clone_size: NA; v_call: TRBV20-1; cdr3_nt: TGCAGTGCTCGCCGGGACAATAATGAAAAACTGTTTTTT; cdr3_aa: CSARRDNNEKLFF
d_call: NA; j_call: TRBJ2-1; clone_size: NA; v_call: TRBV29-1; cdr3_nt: TGCAGCGTGCACACCGGGACTTACGCCAATGAGCAGTTCTTC; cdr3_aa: CSVHTGTYANEQFF
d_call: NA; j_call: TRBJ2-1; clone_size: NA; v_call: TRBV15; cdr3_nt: TGTGCCACCAGCAGACCCCCGGTGTACAATGAGCAGTTCTTC; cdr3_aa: CATSRPPVYNEQFF
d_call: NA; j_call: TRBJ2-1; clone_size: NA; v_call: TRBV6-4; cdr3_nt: TGTGCCAGCGAGAGAAACAATCCGCTTCCCAACTACAATGAGCAGTTCTTC; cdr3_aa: CASERNNPLPNYNEQFF
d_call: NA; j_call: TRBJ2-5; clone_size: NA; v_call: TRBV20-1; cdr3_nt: TGCAGTGCCAGGGGACTACCAACCGACCAAGAGACCCAGTACTTC; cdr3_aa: CSARGLPTDQETQYF
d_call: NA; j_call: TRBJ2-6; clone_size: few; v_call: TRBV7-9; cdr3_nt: TGTGCCACCAGACCCTTCTCTGGGGCCAACGTCCTGACTTTC; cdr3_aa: CATRPFSGANVLTF
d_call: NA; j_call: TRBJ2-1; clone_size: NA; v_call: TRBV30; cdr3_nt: TGTGCCTGGAATACCGGGACCGGGTACAATGAGCAGTTCTTC; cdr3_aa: CAWNTGTGYNEQFF
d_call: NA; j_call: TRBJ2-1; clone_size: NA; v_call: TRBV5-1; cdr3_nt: TGCGCCAGCAGCTTGTTGACGGTTAGCTCCTACAATGAGCAGTTCTTC; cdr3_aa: CASSLLTVSSYNEQFF
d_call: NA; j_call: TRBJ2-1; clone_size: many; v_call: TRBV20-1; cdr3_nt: TGCAGTGCCATGGACAAGAGCTCCTACAATGAGCAGTTCTTC; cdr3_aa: CSAMDKSSYNEQFF
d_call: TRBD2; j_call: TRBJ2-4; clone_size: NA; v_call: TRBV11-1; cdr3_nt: TGTGCCAGCAGCAGGGGTACACTAGCGGGAGATCAGGGAACCAAAAACATTCAGTACTTC; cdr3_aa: CASSRGTLAGDQGTKNIQYF
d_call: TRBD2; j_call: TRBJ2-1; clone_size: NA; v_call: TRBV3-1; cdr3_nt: TGTGCCAGCAGCCAGGCCGGGACTATGAGCAATGAGCAGTTCTTC; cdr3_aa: CASSQAGTMSNEQFF
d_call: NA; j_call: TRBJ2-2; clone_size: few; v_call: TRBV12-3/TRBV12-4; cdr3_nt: TGTGCCAGCAGTTTAGAGCAGGGGCGGGCCGGGGAGCTGTTTTTT; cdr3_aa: CASSLEQGRAGELFF
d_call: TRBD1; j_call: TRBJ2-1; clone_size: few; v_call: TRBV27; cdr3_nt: TGTGCCAGCAGGACAGGGAATGAGCAGTTCTTC; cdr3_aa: CASRTGNEQFF
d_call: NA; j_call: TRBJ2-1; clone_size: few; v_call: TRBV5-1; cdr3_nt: TGCGCCAGCAACCGGCAAACGGGGCTTCGAAGAATTTACAATGAGCAGTTCTTC; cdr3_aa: CASNRQTGLRRIYNEQFF
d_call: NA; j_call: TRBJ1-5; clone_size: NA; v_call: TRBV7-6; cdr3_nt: TGTGCCAGCAGCTTAGCTAGAGGCGGGAATCAGCCCCAGCATTTT; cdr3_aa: CASSLARGGNQPQHF
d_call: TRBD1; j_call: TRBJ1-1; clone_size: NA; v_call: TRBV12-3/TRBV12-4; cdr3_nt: TGTGCCAGCACCCTGACAGGGAGAGCTTTCTTT; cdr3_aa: CASTLTGRAFF
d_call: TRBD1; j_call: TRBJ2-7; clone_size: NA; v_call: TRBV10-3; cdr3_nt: TGTGCCATCAGCAGACAGGGGGCCGCCTACGAGCAGTACTTC; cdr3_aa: CAISRQGAAYEQYF
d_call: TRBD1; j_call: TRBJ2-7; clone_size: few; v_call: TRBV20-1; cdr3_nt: TGCAGTGCCGGGGACAGACTCTCCTACGAGCAGTACTTC; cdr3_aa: CSAGDRLSYEQYF
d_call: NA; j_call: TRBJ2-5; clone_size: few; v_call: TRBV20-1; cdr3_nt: TGCAGTGCTTATGACGGATTCGTGGAGACCCAGTACTTC; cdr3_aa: CSAYDGFVETQYF
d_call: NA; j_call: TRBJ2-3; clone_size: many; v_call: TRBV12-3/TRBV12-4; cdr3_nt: TGTGCCAGCAGTTTAGCTTGGGAGGAGGGCACAGATACGCAGTATTTT; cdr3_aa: CASSLAWEEGTDTQYF
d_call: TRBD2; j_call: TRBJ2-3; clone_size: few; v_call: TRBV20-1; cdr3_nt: TGCAGTGCTCCAAGGACAGTTGGGTCGGCGGGAGGAGCGGATACGCAGTATTTT; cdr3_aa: CSAPRTVGSAGGADTQYF
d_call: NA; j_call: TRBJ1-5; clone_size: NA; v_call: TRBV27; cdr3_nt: TGTGCCAGCAAATCGGTTGGACAACGCAATCAGCCCCAGCATTTT; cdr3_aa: CASKSVGQRNQPQHF
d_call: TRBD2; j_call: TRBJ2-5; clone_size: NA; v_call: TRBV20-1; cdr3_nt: TGCAGTGCTAGGGGTAGCGGGGAGACCCAGTACTTC; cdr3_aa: CSARGSGETQYF
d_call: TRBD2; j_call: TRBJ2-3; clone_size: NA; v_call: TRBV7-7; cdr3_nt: TGTGCCAGCAGCTTATCTTTCGGCGGGAGTTCCCCAGATACGCAGTATTTT; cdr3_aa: CASSLSFGGSSPDTQYF
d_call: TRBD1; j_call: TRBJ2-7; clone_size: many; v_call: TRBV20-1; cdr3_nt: TGCAGTGCCACCGGGACAGGGTACGAGCAGTACTTC; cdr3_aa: CSATGTGYEQYF
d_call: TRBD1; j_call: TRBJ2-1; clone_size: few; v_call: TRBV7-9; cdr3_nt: TGTGCCAGCAGCGCCGACAGGGCCGTTACCTACAATGAGCAGTTCTTC; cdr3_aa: CASSADRAVTYNEQFF
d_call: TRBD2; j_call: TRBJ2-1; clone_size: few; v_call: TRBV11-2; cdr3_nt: TGTGCCAGCAGCACGAAGACGGGACTAGTAGACAATGAGCAGTTCTTC; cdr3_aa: CASSTKTGLVDNEQFF
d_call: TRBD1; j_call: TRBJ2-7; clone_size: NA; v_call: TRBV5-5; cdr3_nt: TGTGCCAGCAGCTTTCGACAGGGGATCTACGAGCAGTACTTC; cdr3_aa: CASSFRQGIYEQYF
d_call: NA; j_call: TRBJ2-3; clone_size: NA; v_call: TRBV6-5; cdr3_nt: TGTGCCAGCAGTTACACCCGCCCTTGGGGGGACGGAGATACGCAGTATTTT; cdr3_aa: CASSYTRPWGDGDTQYF
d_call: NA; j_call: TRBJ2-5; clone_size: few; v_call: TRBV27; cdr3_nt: TGTGCCAGCAGTTTCCGGAGCGAAGAGACCCAGTACTTC; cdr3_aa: CASSFRSEETQYF
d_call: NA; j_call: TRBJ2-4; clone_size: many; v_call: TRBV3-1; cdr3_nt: TGTGCCAGCAGCGGGGGCGCCAAAAACATTCAGTACTTC; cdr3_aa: CASSGGAKNIQYF
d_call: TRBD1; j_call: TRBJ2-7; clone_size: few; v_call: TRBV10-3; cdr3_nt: TGTGCCATCAGTCGGGACAGGGACAGCTACGAGCAGTACTTC; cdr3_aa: CAISRDRDSYEQYF
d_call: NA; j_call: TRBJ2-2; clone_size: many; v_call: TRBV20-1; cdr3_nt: TGCAGTGCTAGAGAAACAGGAAAGATAACCGGGGAGCTGTTTTTT; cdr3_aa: CSARETGKITGELFF
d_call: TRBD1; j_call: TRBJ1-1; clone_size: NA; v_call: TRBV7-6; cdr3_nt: TGTGCCAGCAGCCTCAGCGGGACAGGGGACACTGAAGCTTTCTTT; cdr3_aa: CASSLSGTGDTEAFF
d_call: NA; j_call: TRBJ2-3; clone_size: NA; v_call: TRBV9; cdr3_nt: TGTGCCTGTGGGGGTAACCTCAGCACAGATACGCAGTATTTT; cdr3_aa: CACGGNLSTDTQYF
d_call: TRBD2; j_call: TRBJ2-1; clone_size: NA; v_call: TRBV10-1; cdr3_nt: TGCGCCAGCAGTGAAAGTAGCGGGGGTCACAATGAGCAGTTCTTC; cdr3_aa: CASSESSGGHNEQFF
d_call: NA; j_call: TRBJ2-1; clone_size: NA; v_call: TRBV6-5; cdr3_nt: TGTGCCAGCAGTTACTCGTCGCAGCGGGAGCAGTTCTTC; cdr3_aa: CASSYSSQREQFF
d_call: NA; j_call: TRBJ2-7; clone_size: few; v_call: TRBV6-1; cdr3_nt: TGTGCCAGCAGTGAACAGGGATCCGAGCAGTACTTC; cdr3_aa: CASSEQGSEQYF
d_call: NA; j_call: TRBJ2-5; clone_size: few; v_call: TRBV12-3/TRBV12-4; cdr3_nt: TGTGCCAGCAGTCCCTTAGAGGTCGAGACCCAGTACTTC; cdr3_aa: CASSPLEVETQYF
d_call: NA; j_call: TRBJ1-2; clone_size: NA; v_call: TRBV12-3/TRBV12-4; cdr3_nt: TGTGCCAGCAGCCCTACAGGTATGAGTGGCTACACCTTC; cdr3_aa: CASSPTGMSGYTF
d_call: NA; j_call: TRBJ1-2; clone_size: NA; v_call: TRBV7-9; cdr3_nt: TGTGCCAGCAGCTTCGGGGGTTTGCATGGCTACACCTTC; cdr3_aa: CASSFGGLHGYTF
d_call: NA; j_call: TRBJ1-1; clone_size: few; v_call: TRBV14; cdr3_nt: TGTGCCAGCAGCCAAGATAAGGGAGCCACTGAAGCTTTCTTT; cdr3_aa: CASSQDKGATEAFF